This TCR beta chain was captured by sequencing in a study of cytomegalovirus exposure and HLA in healthy donors. General study points: Generally TCR sequences proved uncommon, though certain public TCRs appeared in numerous donors. Investigators reported 164 TCR beta chains as tied to cytomegalovirus. Reports credit the classifier with highly specific, highly sensitive diagnosis of cytomegalovirus status.

Only in-frame clones appear in the TCRdb table, and some are missing; sequencing was by immunoSEQ multiplex PCR. The table includes 150,000 to 200,000 clones, over 85% detected once. On this clone: Antigen unknown.

The CDR3 has 15 amino acids. Per germline, CDR1 SGHDT and CDR2 YYEEEE. V was shortened by 1 base and J by 0 bases, with 8 bases between the two germline ends. The donors were members of the approximately 120-subject validation cohort (separate from the approximately 670-subject first cohort). The source is a man between 18 and 29 years old in good health and CMV-seropositive. Sequences were obtained from PBMCs. The chain joins TRBV5-6 to TRBJ2-1; no reliable D call. CDR3 protein: CASSLRLDSYNEQFF. CDR3 coding DNA: TGTGCCAGCAGCTTGAGGCTAGACTCCTACAATGAGCAGTTCTTC.